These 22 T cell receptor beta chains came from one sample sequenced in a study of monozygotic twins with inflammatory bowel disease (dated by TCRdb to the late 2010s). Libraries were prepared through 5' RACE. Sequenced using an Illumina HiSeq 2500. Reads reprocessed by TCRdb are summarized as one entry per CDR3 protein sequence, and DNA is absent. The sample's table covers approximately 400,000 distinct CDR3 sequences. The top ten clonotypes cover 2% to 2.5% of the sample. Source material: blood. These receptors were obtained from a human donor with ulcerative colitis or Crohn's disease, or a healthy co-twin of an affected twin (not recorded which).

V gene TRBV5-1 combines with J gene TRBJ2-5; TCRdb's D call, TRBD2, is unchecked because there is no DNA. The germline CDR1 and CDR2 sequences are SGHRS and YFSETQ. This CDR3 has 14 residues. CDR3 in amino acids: CASSPRVVQETQYF.

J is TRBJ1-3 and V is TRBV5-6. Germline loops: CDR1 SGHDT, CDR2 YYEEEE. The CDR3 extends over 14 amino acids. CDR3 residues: CASSLYMGGNTIYF. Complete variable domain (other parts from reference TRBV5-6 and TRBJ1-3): DAGVTQSPTHLIKTRGQQVTLRCSPKSGHDTVSWYQQALGQGPQFIFQYYEEEERQRGNFPDRFSGHQFPNYSSELNVNALLLGDSALYLCASSLYMGGNTIYFGEGSWLTVV.

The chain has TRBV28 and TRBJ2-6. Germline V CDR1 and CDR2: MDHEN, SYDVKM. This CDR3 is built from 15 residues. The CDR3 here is CASSLAGSGANVLTF. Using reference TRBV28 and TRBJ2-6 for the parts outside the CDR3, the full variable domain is DVKVTQSSRYLVKRTGEKVFLECVQDMDHENMFWYRQDPGLGLRLIYFSYDVKMKEKGDIPEGYSVSREKKERFSLILESASTNQTSMYLCASSLAGSGANVLTFGAGSRLTVL.

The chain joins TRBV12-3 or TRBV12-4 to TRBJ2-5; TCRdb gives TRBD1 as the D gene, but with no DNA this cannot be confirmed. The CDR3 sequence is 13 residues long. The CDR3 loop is CASTRGGEETQYF.

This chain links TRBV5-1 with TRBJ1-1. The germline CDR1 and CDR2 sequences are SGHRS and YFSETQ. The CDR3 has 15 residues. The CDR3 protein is CASSLVAVKNTEAFF.

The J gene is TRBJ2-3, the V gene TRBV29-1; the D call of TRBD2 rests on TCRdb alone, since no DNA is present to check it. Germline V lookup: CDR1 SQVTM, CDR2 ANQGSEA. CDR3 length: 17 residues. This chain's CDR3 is CSVEDRASGSGTDTRYF.

CDR3 amino acids: CSASWTEGTGNTIYF. The chain has TRBV20-1 and TRBJ1-3; with no DNA, the TCRdb D assignment of TRBD1 cannot be verified. The CDR3 loop spans 15 amino acids. The germline V gene has CDR1 DFQATT and CDR2 SNEGSKA (reference sequence).

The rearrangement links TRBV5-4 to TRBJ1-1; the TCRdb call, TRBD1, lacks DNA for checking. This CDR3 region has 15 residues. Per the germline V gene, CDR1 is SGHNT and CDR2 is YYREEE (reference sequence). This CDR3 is CASSTRQGRNTEAFF.

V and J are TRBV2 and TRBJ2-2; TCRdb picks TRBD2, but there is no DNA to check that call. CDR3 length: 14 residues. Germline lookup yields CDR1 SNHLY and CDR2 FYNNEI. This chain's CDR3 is CASRRVRNTGELFF.

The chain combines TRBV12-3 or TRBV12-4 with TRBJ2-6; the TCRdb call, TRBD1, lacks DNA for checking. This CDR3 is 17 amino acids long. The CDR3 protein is CASSPMTGVFGANVLTF.

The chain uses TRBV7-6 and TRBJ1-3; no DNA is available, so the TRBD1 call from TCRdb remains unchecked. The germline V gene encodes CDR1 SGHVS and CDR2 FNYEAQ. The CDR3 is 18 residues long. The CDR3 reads CASSSYPAMTGDANTIYF.

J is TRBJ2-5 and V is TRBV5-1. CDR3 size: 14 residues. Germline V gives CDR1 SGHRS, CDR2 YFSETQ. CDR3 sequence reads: CASSSFGFRETQYF.

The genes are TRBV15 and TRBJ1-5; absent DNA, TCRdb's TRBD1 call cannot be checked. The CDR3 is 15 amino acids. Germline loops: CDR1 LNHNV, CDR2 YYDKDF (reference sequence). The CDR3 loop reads CATSRDPDRVQPQHF.

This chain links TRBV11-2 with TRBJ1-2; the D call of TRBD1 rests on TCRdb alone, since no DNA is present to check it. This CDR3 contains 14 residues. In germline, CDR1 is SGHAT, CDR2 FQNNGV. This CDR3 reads CASSLARGRNGYTF.

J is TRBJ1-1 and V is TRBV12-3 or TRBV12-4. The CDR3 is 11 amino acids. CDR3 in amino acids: CASSLDGIAFF.

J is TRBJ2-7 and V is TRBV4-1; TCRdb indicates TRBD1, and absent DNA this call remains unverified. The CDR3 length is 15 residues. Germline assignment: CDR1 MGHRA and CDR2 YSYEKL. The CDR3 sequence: CASSQEHIGDYEQYF.

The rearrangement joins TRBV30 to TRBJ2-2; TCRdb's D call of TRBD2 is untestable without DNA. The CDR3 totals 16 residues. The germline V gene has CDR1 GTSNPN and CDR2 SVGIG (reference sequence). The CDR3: CACPPGEGANTGELFF.

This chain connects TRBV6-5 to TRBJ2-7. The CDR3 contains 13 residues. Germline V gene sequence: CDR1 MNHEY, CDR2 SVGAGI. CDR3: CASSYRQNYEQYF.

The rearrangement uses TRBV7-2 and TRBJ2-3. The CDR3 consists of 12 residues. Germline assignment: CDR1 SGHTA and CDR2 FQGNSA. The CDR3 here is CASSLEVGSQYF.

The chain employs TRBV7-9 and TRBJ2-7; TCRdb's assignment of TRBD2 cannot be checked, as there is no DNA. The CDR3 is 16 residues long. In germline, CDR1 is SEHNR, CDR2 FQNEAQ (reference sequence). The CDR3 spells CASSLISGRAVHEQYF.

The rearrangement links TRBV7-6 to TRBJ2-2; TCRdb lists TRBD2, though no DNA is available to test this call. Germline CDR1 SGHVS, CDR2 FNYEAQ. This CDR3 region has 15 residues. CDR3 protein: CASSRYSGGTGELFF. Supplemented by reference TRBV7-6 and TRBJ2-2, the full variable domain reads GAGVSQSPRYKVTKRGQDVALRCDPISGHVSLYWYRQALGQGPEFLTYFNYEAQQDKSGLPNDRFSAERPEGSISTLTIQRTEQRDSAMYRCASSRYSGGTGELFFGEGSRLTVL.

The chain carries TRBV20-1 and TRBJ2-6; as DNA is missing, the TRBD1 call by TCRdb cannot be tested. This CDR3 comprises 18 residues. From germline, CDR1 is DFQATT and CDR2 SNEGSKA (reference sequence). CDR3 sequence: CSAPGTGGLSSGANVLTF.